Listed below are T cell receptor beta chains from one sample, sequenced in a study of blood T cell repertoires in COVID-19. Only in-frame clones appear in the TCRdb table, and some are missing; sequencing was by immunoSEQ multiplex PCR. The sample gives 120,000 to 150,000 clones, around 83% of which show up once; more than 4.5% is in the top ten. The sample consisted of PBMCs or T cells enriched from blood (not recorded which). All receptors come from a woman between 45 and 65 years old who had been exposed to COVID-19. CDR3s include the opening cysteine and the closing phenylalanine or tryptophan. Each record gives: V gene, J gene, D gene, clone size, CDR3 protein, CDR3 DNA. A D gene is named only where the DNA matches it firmly. Clone size is not always given. Where it is, it says once, few, many or a class for expanded clones.

TRBV7-9,TRBJ1-1,NA,NA,CASSYPKTTDPNTEAFF,TGTGCCAGCAGCTACCCAAAGACAACAGACCCAAACACTGAAGCTTTCTTT
TRBV7-2,TRBJ1-5,NA,NA,CASSLVSPAQPQHF,TGTGCCAGCAGCTTAGTGAGCCCTGCTCAGCCCCAGCATTTT
TRBV5-1,TRBJ2-2,NA,NA,CASSLDRAPNTGELFF,TGCGCCAGCAGCTTGGACAGGGCGCCGAACACCGGGGAGCTGTTTTTT
TRBV4-1,TRBJ2-6,NA,many,CASGQIGLNSGANVLTF,TGCGCCAGCGGCCAAATAGGACTGAACTCTGGGGCCAACGTCCTGACTTTC
TRBV11-2,TRBJ2-1,TRBD2,once,CASSTQMTSGRRNEQFF,TGTGCCAGCAGCACCCAAATGACTAGCGGGAGAAGGAATGAGCAGTTCTTC
TRBV19,TRBJ1-1,TRBD1,few,CASSIQGALEAFF,TGTGCCAGTAGTATCCAGGGGGCCCTTGAAGCTTTCTTT
TRBV4-2,TRBJ1-5,TRBD1,NA,CASSQGGQQALRSNQPQHF,TGTGCCAGCAGCCAAGGGGGACAGCAGGCGCTCCGTAGCAATCAGCCCCAGCATTTT
TRBV11-2,TRBJ1-3,NA,few,CASSPRTENTIYF,TGTGCCAGCAGCCCGAGGACAGAAAACACCATATATTTT
TRBV9,TRBJ2-3,NA,NA,CASSVGLELTDTQYF,TGTGCCAGCAGCGTAGGTTTAGAACTCACAGATACGCAGTATTTT
TRBV6-2/TRBV6-3,TRBJ2-7,TRBD2,NA,CASSLVGRKDEQYF,TGTGCCAGCAGTTTGGTCGGGAGGAAGGACGAGCAGTACTTC
TRBV14,TRBJ1-1,NA,NA,CASSQDLGAAEAFF,TGTGCCAGCAGCCAAGATCTGGGGGCGGCTGAAGCTTTCTTT
TRBV7-2,TRBJ2-1,NA,NA,CASSWGDDNEQFF,TGTGCCAGCAGCTGGGGGGACGACAATGAGCAGTTCTTC
TRBV7-2,TRBJ2-2,NA,NA,CASSLAVVVAGANTGELFF,TGTGCCAGCAGCTTAGCGGTCGTCGTGGCGGGGGCAAACACCGGGGAGCTGTTTTTT
TRBV18,TRBJ2-5,TRBD1,NA,CASSPTDRSGTQYF,TGTGCCAGCTCACCAACGGACAGGTCCGGGACCCAGTACTTC
TRBV18,TRBJ1-4,NA,NA,CASSPGFTGSTNEKLFF,TGTGCCAGCTCACCCGGATTCACAGGGTCAACTAATGAAAAACTGTTTTTT
TRBV6-5,TRBJ1-4,TRBD1,NA,CASSYMGTGIGKLFF,TGTGCCAGCAGTTACATGGGGACAGGGATCGGAAAACTGTTTTTT
TRBV13,TRBJ2-1,TRBD2,NA,CASSLVPSGSNEQFF,TGTGCCAGCAGCTTAGTACCTAGCGGGTCGAATGAGCAGTTCTTC
TRBV5-5,TRBJ1-1,NA,NA,CASSLVAVNTEAFF,TGTGCCAGCAGCTTGGTAGCGGTGAACACTGAAGCTTTCTTT
TRBV15,TRBJ2-3,TRBD2,NA,CATSRLAGGPLSTDTQYF,TGTGCCACCAGTCGACTAGCGGGGGGCCCATTAAGCACAGATACGCAGTATTTT
TRBV5-1,TRBJ1-6,TRBD1,NA,CASSLVGQGLSPLHF,TGCGCCAGCAGCTTGGTGGGACAGGGCTTATCTCCCCTCCACTTT
TRBV15,TRBJ2-1,TRBD2,NA,CATSRGRTSGRRYNEQFF,TGTGCCACCAGCAGGGGCCGTACTAGCGGGAGGAGGTACAATGAGCAGTTCTTC
TRBV30,TRBJ2-5,NA,NA,CAWSPAGSYQETQYF,TGTGCCTGGAGTCCGGCGGGGAGCTACCAAGAGACCCAGTACTTC
TRBV7-9,TRBJ2-1,TRBD1,NA,CASAGQGAYNEQFF,TGTGCCAGCGCAGGACAGGGCGCCTACAATGAGCAGTTCTTC
TRBV6-1,TRBJ2-7,NA,NA,CASTQTGPDYEQYF,TGTGCCAGCACCCAGACAGGACCCGACTACGAGCAGTACTTC
TRBV11-2,TRBJ1-2,NA,NA,CASSPSFYGYTF,TGTGCCAGCAGCCCGAGCTTCTATGGCTACACCTTC
TRBV11-2,TRBJ1-1,NA,NA,CASSLVQVVGTEAFF,TGTGCCAGCAGCTTAGTTCAGGTCGTGGGCACTGAAGCTTTCTTT
TRBV15,TRBJ1-2,NA,NA,CATSIQYTGGYTF,TGTGCCACCAGCATCCAATACACGGGAGGCTACACCTTC
TRBV7-3,TRBJ2-2,TRBD1,once,CASSFGTGSRPGELFF,TGTGCCAGCAGCTTCGGGACAGGGTCCAGGCCCGGGGAGCTGTTTTTT
TRBV29-1,TRBJ1-2,TRBD1,NA,CSVRTGDYGYTF,TGCAGCGTCCGGACAGGGGACTATGGCTACACCTTC
TRBV4-1,TRBJ1-6,TRBD1,NA,CASSQDQTGYSPLHF,TGCGCCAGCAGCCAAGATCAGACAGGGTATTCACCCCTCCACTTT
TRBV7-7,TRBJ2-5,TRBD1,NA,CASSLGYGQGETQYF,TGTGCTAGCAGCTTAGGATACGGACAGGGGGAGACCCAGTACTTC
TRBV15,TRBJ2-1,TRBD1,NA,CATSRGPQGAYNEQFF,TGTGCCACCAGCAGAGGACCCCAGGGGGCCTACAATGAGCAGTTCTTC
TRBV30,TRBJ2-1,NA,NA,CAWGSFEQFF,TGTGCCTGGGGTAGCTTTGAGCAGTTCTTC
TRBV10-3,TRBJ1-1,NA,NA,CAIKIGGASGATEAFF,TGTGCCATCAAGATTGGGGGGGCTTCCGGGGCCACTGAAGCTTTCTTT
TRBV7-9,TRBJ2-1,NA,NA,CASSQGGRTYNEQFF,TGTGCCAGCAGCCAAGGGGGTCGAACCTACAATGAGCAGTTCTTC
TRBV2,TRBJ1-1,TRBD1,few,CASSTTGRTEAFF,TGTGCCAGCAGCACGACAGGGCGAACTGAAGCTTTCTTT
TRBV11-2,TRBJ2-1,TRBD2,NA,CASSPLTSGGNEQFF,TGTGCCAGCAGTCCCCTTACTAGCGGGGGGAATGAGCAGTTCTTC
TRBV4-3,TRBJ2-2,TRBD1,once,CASSPGTGTNTGELFF,TGCGCCAGCAGCCCCGGGACAGGCACGAACACCGGGGAGCTGTTTTTT
TRBV29-1,TRBJ1-2,NA,NA,CSVERGISRGYTF,TGCAGCGTTGAACGGGGGATTTCCCGCGGCTACACCTTC
TRBV9,TRBJ1-6,TRBD1,NA,CASSATTGTGDSPLHF,TGTGCCAGCAGCGCCACAACCGGGACAGGGGATTCACCCCTCCACTTT
TRBV20-1,TRBJ1-2,TRBD1,NA,CSASRDRVGGYTF,TGCAGTGCTAGTAGGGACAGGGTGGGCGGCTACACCTTC
TRBV7-9,TRBJ2-7,TRBD2,NA,CASSSIPGLGTNEQYF,TGTGCCAGCAGCTCGATACCGGGACTAGGGACCAACGAGCAGTACTTC
TRBV4-2,TRBJ2-2,TRBD2,NA,CASSQALAGIAGELFF,TGTGCCAGCAGCCAAGCGCTAGCGGGGATTGCCGGGGAGCTGTTTTTT
TRBV7-2,TRBJ2-1,TRBD2,NA,CASSLLAGAYNEQFF,TGTGCCAGCAGCCTACTAGCGGGAGCCTACAATGAGCAGTTCTTC
TRBV3-1/TRBV3-2,TRBJ2-7,TRBD2,NA,CASSQDQLAGNEQYF,TGTGCCAGCAGCCAAGATCAACTAGCGGGTAACGAGCAGTACTTC
TRBV5-1,TRBJ2-7,TRBD1,NA,CASKGTATSYEQYF,TGCGCCAGCAAAGGGACAGCCACTTCCTACGAGCAGTACTTC
TRBV27,TRBJ2-7,TRBD2,NA,CASRLAGSYEQYF,TGTGCCAGCAGGCTAGCGGGCTCCTACGAGCAGTACTTC
TRBV2,TRBJ1-1,NA,NA,CASSEESSTEAFF,TGTGCCAGCAGTGAGGAGAGCAGCACTGAAGCTTTCTTT
TRBV5-4,TRBJ2-7,NA,few,CASSSISSYEQYF,TGTGCCAGCAGCTCGATATCTAGCTACGAGCAGTACTTC